This is a list of T cell receptor beta chains from one sample in a study of shared clonotypes between healthy human individuals. Profiling relied on immunoSEQ multiplex PCR, and the TCRdb table lists in-frame clones only, not all of them. Of 400,000 or so clones in the sample, about 96% were seen once. The sample consisted of memory CD8+ T cells sorted from blood. These TCRs come from a man younger than 45 in good health. Both conserved end residues are part of each CDR3. Fields, in order: CDR3 length, J gene, V gene, D gene, clone size, CDR3 DNA, CDR3 protein. D genes are given only for firm matches. Expanded clones are given a class, and other clones once, few, many or no size at all.

>14|TRBJ1-5|TRBV21-1|.|once
TGTGCCAGGACCGGGGGGAAGAGCAATCAGCCCCAGCATTTT
CARTGGKSNQPQHF
>16|TRBJ2-3|TRBV4-1|TRBD2|.
TGCGCCAGCAGCCAAACCGGGACTAGCGGCACAGATACGCAGTATTTT
CASSQTGTSGTDTQYF
>14|TRBJ1-2|TRBV4-2|TRBD1|.
TGTGCCAGCAGCCAAATGGGACAGTCCTATGGCTACACCTTC
CASSQMGQSYGYTF
>15|TRBJ2-2|TRBV6-6|.|.
TGTGCCAGCAGTTACGTAGTCGAACTGCGCGGGGAGCTGTTTTTT
CASSYVVELRGELFF
>14|TRBJ1-4|TRBV10-3|TRBD1|.
TGTGCCATCAGGTCGGGACAGGGGGAAGAAAAACTGTTTTTT
CAIRSGQGEEKLFF
>15|TRBJ2-3|TRBV6-6|.|once
TGTGCCAGCAGTTACCCACACGAAAGCACAGATACGCAGTATTTT
CASSYPHESTDTQYF
>16|TRBJ2-7|TRBV18|.|.
TGTGCCAGCTCACCAGAAGAGCGCAGCAGCTCCTACGAGCAGTACTTC
CASSPEERSSSYEQYF
>14|TRBJ1-2|TRBV10-3|.|once
TGTGCCATCATAACGCTACCGGGCGTGGGGGGCTACACCTTC
CAIITLPGVGGYTF
>13|TRBJ2-1|TRBV6-6|TRBD2|.
TGTGCCAGCAGGACTAGCGGGGGGAATGAGCAGTTCTTC
CASRTSGGNEQFF
>14|TRBJ1-2|TRBV28|.|once
TGTGCCAGCAGTTTTAGGGCAGGGTTGGGAGGCTACACCTTC
CASSFRAGLGGYTF
>12|TRBJ2-5|TRBV27|.|.
TGTGCCAGCAGTTTAAAGGGAGAGACCCAGTACTTC
CASSLKGETQYF
>14|TRBJ2-1|TRBV7-2|.|.
TGTGCCAGCAGCTTAGAACTAGCAGGGAATGAGCAGTTCTTC
CASSLELAGNEQFF
>16|TRBJ2-4|TRBV6-6|TRBD2|.
TGTGCCAGCACCAGGACTAGTTCCTTGGCCAAAAACATTCAGTACTTC
CASTRTSSLAKNIQYF
>16|TRBJ1-5|TRBV5-5|TRBD1|.
TGTGCCAGCAGCCTTGGCGGGACAGGGGCCAATCAGCCCCAGCATTTT
CASSLGGTGANQPQHF
>14|TRBJ1-5|TRBV2|.|few
TGTGCCAGCAGTGAGCGTCAGGTGAATCAGCCCCAGCATTTT
CASSERQVNQPQHF
>14|TRBJ2-1|TRBV11-3|.|.
TGTGCCAGCAGCTTAGCAGGGGGGTACAATGAGCAGTTCTTC
CASSLAGGYNEQFF
>14|TRBJ1-2|TRBV5-4|.|.
TGTGCCAGCAGCTTGAGGGAACTTAACTATGGCTACACCTTC
CASSLRELNYGYTF
>14|TRBJ1-5|TRBV28|.|few
TGTGCCAGCACCTGGGGCTATAGCAATCAGCCCCAGCATTTT
CASTWGYSNQPQHF
>12|TRBJ1-1|TRBV6-8|.|.
TGTGCCAGCGGGGAAGGGGTTTTTGGGGCTTTCTTT
CASGEGVFGAFF
>14|TRBJ2-1|TRBV19|.|.
TGTGCCAGTAGTTACCGACTAGGCTTCAATGAGCAGTTCTTC
CASSYRLGFNEQFF
>16|TRBJ2-2|TRBV7-6|TRBD1|.
TGTGCCAGCAGCTTTTCTACGGACAGGGGGACCGGGGAGCTGTTTTTT
CASSFSTDRGTGELFF
>18|TRBJ1-5|TRBV5-4|.|.
TGTGCCAGCAGCTCGATGAGGGGCCCGCGGGATAGCAATCAGCCCCAGCATTTT
CASSSMRGPRDSNQPQHF
>15|TRBJ1-2|TRBV7-9|TRBD1|.
TGTGCCAGCAGCTTAGGCGGGGACAGACTTTATGGCTACACCTTC
CASSLGGDRLYGYTF
>14|TRBJ2-1|TRBV4-1|.|.
TGCGCCAGCAGCCAAGAAGGCTTAGGTAATGAGCAGTTCTTC
CASSQEGLGNEQFF
>14|TRBJ1-1|TRBV28|.|.
TGTGCCAGCAGTTTGGGTGGGCGCCAACGTGAAGCTTTCTTT
CASSLGGRQREAFF
>16|TRBJ1-5|TRBV2|.|.
TGTGCCAGCAGTGAACTGGGGCGGCGTGGCAATCAGCCCCAGCATTTT
CASSELGRRGNQPQHF
>16|TRBJ1-6|TRBV7-9|.|.
TGTGCCAGCAGCTTATGGGGGTTCGGAGAGAATTCACCCCTCCACTTT
CASSLWGFGENSPLHF
>16|TRBJ2-7|TRBV4-2|TRBD2|.
TGTGCCAGCAGCCAAGATCCTCTAGCGGGAGCCTACGAGCAGTACTTC
CASSQDPLAGAYEQYF
>17|TRBJ1-1|TRBV5-5|TRBD1|.
TGTGCCAGCAGCCCCGGACAGGGAGGGAGGTTGAACACTGAAGCTTTCTTT
CASSPGQGGRLNTEAFF